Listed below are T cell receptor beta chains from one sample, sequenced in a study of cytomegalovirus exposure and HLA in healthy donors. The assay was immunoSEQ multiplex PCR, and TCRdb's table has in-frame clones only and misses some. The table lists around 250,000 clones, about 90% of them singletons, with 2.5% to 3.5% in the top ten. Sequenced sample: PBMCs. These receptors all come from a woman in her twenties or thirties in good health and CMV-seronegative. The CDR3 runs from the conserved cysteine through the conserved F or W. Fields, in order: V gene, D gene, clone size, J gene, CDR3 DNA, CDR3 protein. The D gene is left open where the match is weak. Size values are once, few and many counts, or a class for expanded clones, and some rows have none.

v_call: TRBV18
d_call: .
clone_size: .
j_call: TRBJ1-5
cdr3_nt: TGTGCCAGCTCACCACGGGCAGACCCACAGCCCCAGCATTTT
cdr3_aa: CASSPRADPQPQHF

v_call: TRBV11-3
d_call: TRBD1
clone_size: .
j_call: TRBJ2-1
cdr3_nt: TGTGCCAGCAGCAACGGACAGGGGGACTACAATGAGCAGTTCTTC
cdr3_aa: CASSNGQGDYNEQFF

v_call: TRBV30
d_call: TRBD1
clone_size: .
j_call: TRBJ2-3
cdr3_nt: TGTGCCTGGAGAACAGGGGTTACGAGCACAGATACGCAGTATTTT
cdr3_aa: CAWRTGVTSTDTQYF

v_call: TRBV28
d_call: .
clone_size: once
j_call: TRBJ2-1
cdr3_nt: TGTGCCAGCAGCTCGTTAGAGGGGTGGAGGAATGAGCAGTTCTTC
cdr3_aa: CASSSLEGWRNEQFF

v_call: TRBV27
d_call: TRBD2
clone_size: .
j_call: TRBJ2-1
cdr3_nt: TGTGCCAGCAGTTCCCCGAGCGGGGACGTTTCCAATGAGCAGTTCTTC
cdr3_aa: CASSSPSGDVSNEQFF

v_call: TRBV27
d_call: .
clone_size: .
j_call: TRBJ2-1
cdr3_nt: TGTGCCAGCCGACTTCTAGCAACCTACAATGAGCAGTTCTTC
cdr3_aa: CASRLLATYNEQFF

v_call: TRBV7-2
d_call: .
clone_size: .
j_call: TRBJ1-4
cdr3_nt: TGTGCCAGCAGCTTATCCGGTGCGGCTAATGAAAAACTGTTTTTT
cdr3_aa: CASSLSGAANEKLFF

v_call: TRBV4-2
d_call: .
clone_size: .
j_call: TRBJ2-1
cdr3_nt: TGTGCCAGCAGCCAAGATCTTTTTAGGGACAATGAGCAGTTCTTC
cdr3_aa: CASSQDLFRDNEQFF

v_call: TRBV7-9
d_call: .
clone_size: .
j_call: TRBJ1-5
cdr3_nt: TGTGCCAGCAGCTTATGGGGTCAGCCCCAGCATTTT
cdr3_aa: CASSLWGQPQHF

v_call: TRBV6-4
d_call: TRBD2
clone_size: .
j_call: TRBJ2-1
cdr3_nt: TGTGCCAGCAGTGAGGAAGCGGGAGGCCACAATGAGCAGTTCTTC
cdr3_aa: CASSEEAGGHNEQFF

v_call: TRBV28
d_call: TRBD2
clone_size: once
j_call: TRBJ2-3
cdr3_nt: TGTGCCAGCAGTTTATATGCCGCTAGCGGGAGGGCAGATACGCAGTATTTT
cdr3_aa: CASSLYAASGRADTQYF

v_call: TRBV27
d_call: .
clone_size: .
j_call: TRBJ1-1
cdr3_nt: TGTGCCAGCAGTCCTAGGAGGGGCCCTCAGGTCAAAAACACTGAAGCTTTCTTT
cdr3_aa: CASSPRRGPQVKNTEAFF

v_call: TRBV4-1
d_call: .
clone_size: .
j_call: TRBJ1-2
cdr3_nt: TGCGCCAGCAGCCAGGATGCCGCAGGGGTTTTCGGCGAGGGCTACACCTTC
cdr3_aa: CASSQDAAGVFGEGYTF

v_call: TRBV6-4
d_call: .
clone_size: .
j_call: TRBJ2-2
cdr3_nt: TGTGCCAGCAGTGACGGAGCCTTCACCGGGGAGCTGTTTTTT
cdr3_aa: CASSDGAFTGELFF

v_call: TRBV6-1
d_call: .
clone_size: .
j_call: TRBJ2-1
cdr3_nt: TGTGCCAGCAGTGAAGTAAAGGGGACTGGATACAATGAGCAGTTCTTC
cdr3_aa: CASSEVKGTGYNEQFF

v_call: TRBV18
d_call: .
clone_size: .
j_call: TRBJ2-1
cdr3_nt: TGTGCCAGCTCACCAAGTCCAGGCAGCTACTACAATGAGCAGTTCTTC
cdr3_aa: CASSPSPGSYYNEQFF

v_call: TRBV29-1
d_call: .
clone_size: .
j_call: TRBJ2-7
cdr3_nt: TGCAGCGTTGCGGAAGCCTACGAGCAGTACTTC
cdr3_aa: CSVAEAYEQYF

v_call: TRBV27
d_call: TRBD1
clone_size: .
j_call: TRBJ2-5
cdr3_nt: TGTGCCAGCAGTTACGGACAGGGGGCATTCCAAGAGACCCAGTACTTC
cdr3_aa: CASSYGQGAFQETQYF

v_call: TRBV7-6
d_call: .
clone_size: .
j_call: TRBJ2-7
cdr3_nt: TGTGCCAGCAGCTTAGCCCCTACCTACGAGCAGTACTTC
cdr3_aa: CASSLAPTYEQYF

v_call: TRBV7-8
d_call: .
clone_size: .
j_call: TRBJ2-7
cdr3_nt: TGTGCCAGCAGCTATCCCCCAACAGGTGACTCCTACGAGCAGTACTTC
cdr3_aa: CASSYPPTGDSYEQYF

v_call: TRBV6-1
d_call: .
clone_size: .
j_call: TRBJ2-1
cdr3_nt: TGTGCCACCCGAGGCGGGAATGAGCAGTTCTTC
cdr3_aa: CATRGGNEQFF

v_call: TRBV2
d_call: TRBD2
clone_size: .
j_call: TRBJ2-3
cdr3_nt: TGTGCCAGCGGAGAGACTAGCGGGGTGGTGGATACGCAGTATTTT
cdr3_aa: CASGETSGVVDTQYF

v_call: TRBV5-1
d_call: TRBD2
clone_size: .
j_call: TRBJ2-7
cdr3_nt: TGCGCCAGCAGCTTGGTGGGTCCTAGCGGGGCCTACGAGCAGTACTTC
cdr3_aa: CASSLVGPSGAYEQYF

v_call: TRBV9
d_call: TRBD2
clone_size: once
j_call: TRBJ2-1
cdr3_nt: TGTGCCAGCAGCGTTTACGCGGGAGGAGGTGATGAGCAGTTCTTC
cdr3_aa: CASSVYAGGGDEQFF

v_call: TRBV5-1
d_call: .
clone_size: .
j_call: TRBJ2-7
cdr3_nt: TGCGCCAGCAGCTTGACCACAGGGTACGAGCAGTACTTC
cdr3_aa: CASSLTTGYEQYF

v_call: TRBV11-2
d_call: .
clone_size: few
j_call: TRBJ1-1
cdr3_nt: TGTGCCAGCGGGGCGGGGGGAGAAGCTTTCTTT
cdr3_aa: CASGAGGEAFF

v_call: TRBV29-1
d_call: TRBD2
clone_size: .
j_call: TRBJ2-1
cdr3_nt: TGCAGCGGTAGGGACTATCGGGATTACAATGAGCAGTTCTTC
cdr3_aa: CSGRDYRDYNEQFF

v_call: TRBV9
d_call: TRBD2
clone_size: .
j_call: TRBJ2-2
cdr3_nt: TGTGCCAGCAGCATATCCGGGACTAGTCCCGGGGAGCTGTTTTTT
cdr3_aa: CASSISGTSPGELFF

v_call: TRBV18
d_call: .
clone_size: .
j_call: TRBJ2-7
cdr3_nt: TGTGCCAGCTCACCTGTGGACGACTCCTACGAGCAGTACTTC
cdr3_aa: CASSPVDDSYEQYF

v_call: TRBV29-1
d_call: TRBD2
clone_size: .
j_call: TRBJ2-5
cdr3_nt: TGCAGCGTGAGCGGGAGTCAGGAGACCCAGTACTTC
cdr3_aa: CSVSGSQETQYF

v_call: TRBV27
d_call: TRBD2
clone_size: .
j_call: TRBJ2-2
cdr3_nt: TGTGCCAGCAGTTCCTATGGGAGGGAAAAGGTCGGGGAGCTGTTTTTT
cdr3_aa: CASSSYGREKVGELFF

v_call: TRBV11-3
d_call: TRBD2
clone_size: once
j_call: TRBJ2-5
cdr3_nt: TGTGCCAGCCATGGGACTAGCGGTCAAGAGACCCAGTACTTC
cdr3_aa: CASHGTSGQETQYF

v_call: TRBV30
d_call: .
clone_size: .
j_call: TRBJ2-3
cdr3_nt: TGTGCCTGGAACGAAATCTACGGGTATGATACGCAGTATTTT
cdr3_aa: CAWNEIYGYDTQYF

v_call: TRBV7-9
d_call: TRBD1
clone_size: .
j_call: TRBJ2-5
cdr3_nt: TGTGCCAGCAGCGCGGACAGGGGACTTCAAGAGACCCAGTACTTC
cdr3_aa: CASSADRGLQETQYF

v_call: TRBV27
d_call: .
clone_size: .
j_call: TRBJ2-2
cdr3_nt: TGTGCCAGCAGTTTATCGGTCCCAGGGAAAACGAACACCGGGGAGCTGTTTTTT
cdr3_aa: CASSLSVPGKTNTGELFF

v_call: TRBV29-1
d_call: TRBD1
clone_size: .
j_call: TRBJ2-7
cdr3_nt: TGCAGCGCAGAAGGGACAGGGGGACCCTACGAGCAGTACTTC
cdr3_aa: CSAEGTGGPYEQYF

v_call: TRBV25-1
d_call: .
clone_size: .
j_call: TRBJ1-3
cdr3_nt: TGTGCCAGCAGTGAAATGGGGAACACCATATATTTT
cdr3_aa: CASSEMGNTIYF